Included here is one T cell receptor (beta chain) sequence, with context. What it recognizes is unknown. It was CD45RO-negative cells, positively selected for CCR7, that made up naive CD8 cells, with terminally differentiated effector memory CD45RA+ cells excluded. Clones were sequenced by immunoSEQ multiplex PCR, and TCRdb holds only the in-frame ones, with some missing. The sample shows around 1.9 million clones, 80% to 95% of them seen only once. This sample was included in a study of shared clonotypes between healthy human individuals. Looking at the study overall: Donor ages ranged 18 to 49 years: a couple of women, a few men. Each donor had three CD4 naive, three CD4 memory, two CD8 naive and one CD8 memory plate. General study results and limits: Non-shared clonotypes had lower generation probabilities than those shared by all four donors.

The CDR3 has 15 residues. V lost 3 bases and J 1 base, leaving 12 bases between the germline ends. Per the germline V gene, CDR1 is ENHRY and CDR2 is SYGVKD. This chain links TRBV10-3 with TRBJ2-5; TRBD2 is a possible D gene (5 bases). The sequence derives from a man in his late teens or twenties in good health. Some clones in this sample may be carry-over from other donors' samples. The sample consisted of naive CD8+ T cells from PBMCs. Here the CDR3 reads CAISESSSFQETQYF. In DNA, the CDR3 is TGTGCCATCAGTGAATCTAGCAGCTTCCAAGAGACCCAGTACTTC.